Listed below are T cell receptor beta chains from one sample, sequenced in a study of T cell repertoires in cytomegalovirus infection. TCRdb re-derived calls from the reads in MiXCR, one entry per CDR3 protein. Of approximately 500,000 distinct CDR3 sequences listed, approximately 10% are singletons. The sample comprised PBMCs. All receptors come from a human donor in good health (CMV status not recorded). Some clones in this sample may be carry-over from other donors' samples. Both conserved end residues are part of each CDR3. D genes are given only for firm matches. Size is stated for part of the rows, as once, few or many counts, or as a class when the clone is expanded.

few TRBJ2-6 TRBD1 TRBV2 TGTGCCAGCAGCCCAGGGACAGGGAAAGCCAACGTCCTGACTTTC CASSPGTGKANVLTF
few TRBJ1-3 NA TRBV2 TGTGCCACAGTCGGTGGAAACACCATATATTTT CATVGGNTIYF
NA TRBJ1-3 NA TRBV7-3 TGTGCCAGCAGCTTAGGCGCAGGCTCTGGAAACACCATATATTTT CASSLGAGSGNTIYF
NA TRBJ1-5 TRBD1 TRBV6-5 TGTGCCAGCAGGGGGACAGGGTTGAGCAATCAGCCCCAGCATTTT CASRGTGLSNQPQHF
NA TRBJ2-7 TRBD2 TRBV29-1 TGCAGCGTGGGGACTAGCGGGGCATCCTACGAGCAGTACTTC CSVGTSGASYEQYF
many TRBJ1-4 NA TRBV28 TGTGCCAGCAGTCTTCGGGGGAAAGGAAAACTGTTTTTT CASSLRGKGKLFF
NA TRBJ1-5 TRBD1 TRBV12-5 TGTGCTAGTGGTTTGGGGGGACAGGAAGATCAGCCCCAGCATTTT CASGLGGQEDQPQHF
few TRBJ1-1 NA TRBV19 TGTGCCAGTAGTGCCAGTACAGAGAACACTGAAGCTTTCTTT CASSASTENTEAFF
NA TRBJ2-7 TRBD1 TRBV14 TGTGCCAGCAGCCCCGGGACAGTCGCTGGCCTCTACGAGCAGTACTTC CASSPGTVAGLYEQYF
few TRBJ1-1 TRBD1 TRBV2 TGTGCCAGCACGAGACAGGGGGACAACACTGAAGCTTTCTTT CASTRQGDNTEAFF
NA TRBJ1-4 NA TRBV24-1 TGTGCCACCAGTCCCCCCAATGAAAAACTGTTTTTT CATSPPNEKLFF
NA TRBJ2-7 NA TRBV14 TGTGCCAGCAGCCTATTAGCGGCGGCCTACGAGCAGTACTTC CASSLLAAAYEQYF
many TRBJ2-5 TRBD2 TRBV2 TGTGCCGACGGGGGGACTAGCCTCCGAGAGACCCAGTACTTC CADGGTSLRETQYF
many TRBJ2-1 TRBD2 TRBV10-3 TGTGCCCTCGGGATAGCGGGAGACGGGGAGCAGTTCTTC CALGIAGDGEQFF
many TRBJ1-5 TRBD1 TRBV7-8 TGTGCCAGCAGCTTAGAAGGGGGCGGGTACAATCAGCCCCAGCATTTT CASSLEGGGYNQPQHF
few TRBJ2-7 NA TRBV6-6 TGTGCCAGCAGTTACTCGTCATCTCGGGGTAAGACCTACGAGCAGTACTTC CASSYSSSRGKTYEQYF
NA TRBJ1-3 TRBD1 TRBV29-1 TGCAGCGTTGGGGACAATACAGGGGTGACTGGAAACACCATATATTTT CSVGDNTGVTGNTIYF
many TRBJ2-6 NA TRBV6-6 TGTGCCAGCAGTCACCTTTGGCGGTCCTCTGGGGCCAACGTCCTGACTTTC CASSHLWRSSGANVLTF
few TRBJ2-3 TRBD1 TRBV24-1 TGTGCCACCAGTGATCCTATGACAGGGTCCATAACAGATACGCAGTATTTT CATSDPMTGSITDTQYF
many TRBJ1-5 TRBD1 TRBV6-5 TGTGCCAGCAGGAAACGACAGGGCGGACAGCCCCAGCATTTT CASRKRQGGQPQHF
many TRBJ2-5 TRBD1 TRBV7-6 TGTGCCAGCAGCGTCGGGACAGGGGAGACCCAGTACTTC CASSVGTGETQYF
many TRBJ2-6 NA TRBV6-2/TRBV6-3 TGTGCCAGCAGCCGTCGACAGGTCTCTGGGGCCAACGTCCTGACTTTC CASSRRQVSGANVLTF
many TRBJ2-1 NA TRBV6-2/TRBV6-3 TGTGCCAGCAGTTACCCCAGACTAGGAGGCTCCTACAATGAGCAGTTCTTC CASSYPRLGGSYNEQFF
many TRBJ2-2 NA TRBV5-1 TGCGCCAGCAGCTTGGCCTATGGCAGGGGGAACACCGGGGAGCTGTTTTTT CASSLAYGRGNTGELFF
few TRBJ1-2 NA TRBV9 TGTGCCAGCAGCTTAACGGGACTCTTGAACTATGGCTACACCTTC CASSLTGLLNYGYTF
many TRBJ2-7 TRBD2 TRBV24-1 TGTGCCACCAGTGATTCGGGAGCGGGACGGAGCTACGAGCAGTACTTC CATSDSGAGRSYEQYF
many TRBJ2-1 NA TRBV7-2 TGTGCCAGCAAGGTTAGCGGAGGTCGGTACGAGCAGTTCTTC CASKVSGGRYEQFF
many TRBJ2-3 TRBD2 TRBV7-9 TGTGCCAGCAAGGCCCCGGGGGGAAACACAGATACGCAGTATTTT CASKAPGGNTDTQYF
NA TRBJ2-7 NA TRBV9 TGTGCCAGCAGCGTAGGTAACAACTTCTACGAGCAGTACTTC CASSVGNNFYEQYF
many TRBJ2-7 TRBD2 TRBV11-1 TGTGCCAGCAGCGAGCGGGGGGCCGGGAACTACGAGCAGTACTTC CASSERGAGNYEQYF
NA TRBJ1-1 NA TRBV7-6 TGTGCCAGCAGCTTAACCCGGACAGAGGCCCTGAACACTGAAGCTTTCTTT CASSLTRTEALNTEAFF
many TRBJ2-2 NA TRBV7-9 TGTGCCAGCAGCTCCCCGAAGGCAGGGCCGAACACCGGGGAGCTGTTTTTT CASSSPKAGPNTGELFF
many TRBJ1-1 NA TRBV10-3 TGTGCCATCACCTCCGGAGGAGCGAACACTGAAGCTTTCTTT CAITSGGANTEAFF
many TRBJ1-1 NA TRBV13 TGTGCCAGCAGCTTAGTCGCGGAGAACACTGAAGCTTTCTTT CASSLVAENTEAFF
NA TRBJ2-3 TRBD2 TRBV7-9 TGTGCCAGCAGCTTAGGGACTAGCGGGGCCTCTTATGGAACAGATACGCAGTATTTT CASSLGTSGASYGTDTQYF
NA TRBJ2-7 TRBD2 TRBV6-6 TGTGCCAGCAGGCGGGCCCGGGGACTAGCGGTGTCCTACGAGCAGTACTTC CASRRARGLAVSYEQYF
NA TRBJ2-1 NA TRBV20-1 TGCAGTGCTCGCCTTCAGGGCCCCGGTGAGCAGTTCTTC CSARLQGPGEQFF
many TRBJ1-5 NA TRBV4-2 TGTGCCAGCAGCCCTGAGGGGGGTCGGGGCAATCAGCCCCAGCATTTT CASSPEGGRGNQPQHF
few TRBJ2-6 NA TRBV6-1 TGTGCCAGCAGTGAATTCCAGAGCACCTCTGGGGCCAACGTCCTGACTTTC CASSEFQSTSGANVLTF
once TRBJ2-1 NA TRBV4-1 TGCGCCAGCAGCCAAATAGATGGCAATGAGCAGTTCTTC CASSQIDGNEQFF
many TRBJ2-2 NA TRBV10-3 TGTGCCACCACTGGAGTGGATTTCGGGGAGCTGTTTTTT CATTGVDFGELFF
many TRBJ1-1 NA TRBV12-3/TRBV12-4 TGTGCCAGCAGCCCAAGGGGGAGGTTAGGCGCTGAAGCTTTCTTT CASSPRGRLGAEAFF
many TRBJ1-1 NA TRBV6-1 TGTGCCAGCAGGCAGGGCAGCAACACTGAAGCTTTCTTT CASRQGSNTEAFF
many TRBJ2-7 TRBD1 TRBV7-9 TGTGCCAGCAGCCGCCGGGACAGCTCCTACGAGCAGTACTTC CASSRRDSSYEQYF
many TRBJ2-2 NA TRBV19 TGTGCCAGTAGTAGCTACACTGAAATGTTCGCGAACACCGGGGAGCTGTTTTTT CASSSYTEMFANTGELFF
NA TRBJ1-3 NA TRBV19 TGTGCCACCCGTTCTGGAAACACCATATATTTT CATRSGNTIYF
NA TRBJ2-3 NA TRBV5-6 TGTGCCAGCAGCTTGGTGCGCCCCACAGATACGCAGTATTTT CASSLVRPTDTQYF